This T cell receptor beta chain was obtained from a study of memory CD4+ T cells and cytomegalovirus serostatus. Study-wide context: Healthy Belgian adult donors included under ten CMV-positive and some 24 CMV-negative people. Broader study findings: Suggested: most of the CMV-linked TCR signature lies in CD4+ memory cells. Of 150 to 200 reported CMV TCRbeta sequences, 55 to 80 were found in memory CD4+ repertoires.

This clone was counted only a few times. The target antigen is unknown. The sort gate was single viable CD3+CD4+CD8-CD45RO+ cells for memory CD4+ T cells. Here immunoSEQ multiplex PCR was the method, and the copy in TCRdb shows in-frame clones only, minus some. The sample holds about 52,000 clones, more than 70% seen once. The sequencing input was memory CD4+ T cells from blood. The sequence derives from an adult in good health and CMV-seropositive.

CDR3 sequence reads: CASSQDMDNSPLHF. As DNA, the CDR3 is TGTGCCAGCAGCCAAGATATGGATAATTCACCCCTCCACTTT. V usage is TRBV14 and J usage is TRBJ1-6; D not certain. The CDR3 is 14 residues long. Trimming took 0 bases from V and 5 from J, leaving 5 bases between them. The germline V gene encodes CDR1 SGHDN and CDR2 FVKESK. The full variable domain, rest sourced from reference TRBV14 and TRBJ1-6, is EAGVTQFPSHSVIEKGQTVTLRCDPISGHDNLYWYRRVMGKEIKFLLHFVKESKQDESGMPNNRFLAERTGGTYSTLKVQPAELEDSGVYFCASSQDMDNSPLHFGNGTRLTVT.